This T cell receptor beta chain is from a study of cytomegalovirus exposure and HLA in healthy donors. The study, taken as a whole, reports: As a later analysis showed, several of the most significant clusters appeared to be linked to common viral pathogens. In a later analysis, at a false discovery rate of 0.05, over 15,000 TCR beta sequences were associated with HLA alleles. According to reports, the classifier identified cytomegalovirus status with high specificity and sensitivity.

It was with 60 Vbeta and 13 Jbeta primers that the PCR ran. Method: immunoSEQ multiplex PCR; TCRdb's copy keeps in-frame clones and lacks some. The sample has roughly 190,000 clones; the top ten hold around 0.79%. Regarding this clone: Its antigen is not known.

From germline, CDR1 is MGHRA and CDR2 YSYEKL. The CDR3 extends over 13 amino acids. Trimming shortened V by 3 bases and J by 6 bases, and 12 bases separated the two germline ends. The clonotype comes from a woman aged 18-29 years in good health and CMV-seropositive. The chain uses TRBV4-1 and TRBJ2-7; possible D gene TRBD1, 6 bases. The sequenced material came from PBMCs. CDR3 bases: TGCGCCAGCAGCCAGGTACAGGGTAGCGAGCAGTACTTC. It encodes CASSQVQGSEQYF.